The 13 T cell receptor beta chains in this list originate from one sample, sequenced in a study of radiotherapy plus CTLA-4 blockade in lung cancer listed by TCRdb under 2018. Library construction relied on the immunoSEQ multiplex PCR assay. This is the immuneACCESS table as TCRdb keeps it, with only in-frame sequences that have V and J called. A part of the clones is gone; compared with another copy, unresolved V genes explain less than half, and the rest is unexplained. In all, the sample holds fewer than 40,000 clones, and roughly three quarters of those were seen once. The ten largest clonotypes hold 4.7% of the sample. The sample here was peripheral blood, taken from a patient treated with radiotherapy plus ipilimumab. The source is a human donor with non-small cell lung cancer whose response to radiotherapy plus ipilimumab could not be evaluated.

The rearrangement links TRBV10-3 to TRBJ2-1; 10 bases line up with TRBD2. V trimming: 3 bases; J trimming: 5 bases; junction bases outside the gene matches: 7. Germline V gene data show CDR1 as ENHRY and CDR2 as SYGVKD. There are 16 residues in the CDR3. The CDR3 here is CAISDDGTSDNNEQFF. In nucleotides, the CDR3 is TGTGCCATCAGTGATGATGGGACTAGCGACAACAATGAGCAGTTCTTC.

This clone appeared a single time. This chain uses TRBV27 with TRBJ2-7, with 9 bases fitting TRBD2. The CDR3 loop spans 15 amino acids. Per the germline V gene, CDR1 is MNHEY and CDR2 is SMNVEV (reference sequence). After removal of 5 bases from V and 4 bases from J, the junction contained 9 bases not matched to a gene. CDR3 residues: CASSPSTSGGYEQYF. In nucleotides, the CDR3 is TGTGCCAGCAGTCCCTCGACTAGCGGAGGGTACGAGCAGTACTTC.

The chain links TRBV5-4 to TRBJ2-5, with D unclear. The CDR3 runs to 13 residues. Trimming took off 0 bases at V and 3 bases at J, with 6 bases between the two ends. CDR1 is SGHNT, CDR2 YYREEE, per germline (reference sequence). The CDR3 loop is CASSLVQEETQYF. The DNA of the CDR3 is TGTGCCAGCAGCTTGGTGCAGGAAGAGACCCAGTACTTC. The entire variable domain, with the rest obtained from reference TRBV5-4 and TRBJ2-5, is as follows: ETGVTQSPTHLIKTRGQQVTLRCSSQSGHNTVSWYQQALGQGPQFIFQYYREEENGRGNFPPRFSGLQFPNYSSELNVNALELDDSALYLCASSLVQEETQYFGPGTRLLVL.

The CDR3 DNA follows: TGTGCCAGCAGCTTTGGTAGCGGACGCAACACTGAAGCTTTCTTT. Translated, it gives CASSFGSGRNTEAFF. This rearrangement joins TRBV7-2 to TRBJ1-1; D unresolved. The CDR3 runs to 15 residues. Trimming pared 3 bases from V and 2 bases from J, leaving 13 bases between. Germline assignment: CDR1 SGHTA and CDR2 FQGNSA. The full variable domain, completed using reference TRBV7-2 and TRBJ1-1, is GAGVSQSPSNKVTEKGKDVELRCDPISGHTALYWYRQSLGQGLEFLIYFQGNSAPDKSGLPSDRFSAERTGGSVSTLTIQRTQQEDSAVYLCASSFGSGRNTEAFFGQGTRLTVV.

The chain couples TRBV5-1 to TRBJ1-1; TRBD1 matches at 7 bases. CDR1 SGHRS and CDR2 YFSETQ come from the germline V gene. J was trimmed by 1 base and V by 2 bases; bases with no gene match: 2. The CDR3 runs 14 residues. In nucleotides, the CDR3 is TGCGCCAGCAGCTTCGACAGGGCGAACACTGAAGCTTTCTTT. Translated, it gives CASSFDRANTEAFF.

In its sample, this clone was seen once. The V gene is TRBV5-1, the J gene TRBJ2-5; weak D call: TRBD1 (6 bases). The CDR3 contains 14 residues. Trimming took 4 bases from V and 2 from J, leaving 12 bases between them. Germline CDR1 reads SGHRS; CDR2 reads YFSETQ. For the CDR3, the DNA is TGCGCCAGCAGCAACGGACAGCAACAAGAGACCCAGTACTTC. Its protein is CASSNGQQQETQYF.

This chain connects TRBV18 to TRBJ1-4; TRBD1 agrees at 8 bases. CDR3 length: 13 residues. The germline gives CDR1 KGHSH, CDR2 LQKENI. The V gene end was trimmed by 3 bases and the J gene end by 6 bases; junction bases not matched to a gene: 0. The CDR3 loop reads CASSPDRDEKLFF. The DNA for the CDR3 is TGTGCCAGCTCACCGGACAGGGATGAAAAACTGTTTTTT.

The V gene is TRBV7-6, the J gene TRBJ1-3; TRBD1 might be the D (5 bases). Germline lookup yields CDR1 SGHVS and CDR2 FNYEAQ. V was cut by 3 bases and J by 0 bases, with 12 bases left in between. CDR3 length: 16 residues. The CDR3 bases are TGTGCCAGCAGCTTTGGGGCAGACTTCTCTGGAAACACCATATATTTT. Its protein product is CASSFGADFSGNTIYF.

The V call is TRBV7-3, the J call TRBJ2-3; no definite D call. The V and J ends lost 1 base and 6 bases respectively, with 8 bases between them. CDR1 is SGHTA and CDR2 is FQGTGA in the germline V gene. This CDR3 has 13 residues. CDR3 sequence (DNA): TGTGCCAGCAGCTTAAGCGGCTCCGATACGCAGTATTTT. It specifies CASSLSGSDTQYF.

Judged by abundance, this clone is medium-sized. This rearrangement joins TRBV6-5 to TRBJ1-2, with D perhaps TRBD1 (6 bases). V lost 0 bases to trimming and J lost 0 bases, with 8 bases between them. The CDR3 loop spans 15 amino acids. Germline V gene lookup returns CDR1 MNHEY and CDR2 SVGAGI. CDR3 DNA: TGTGCCAGCAGTTACTCCTGGACAGCTAACTATGGCTACACCTTC. Residues: CASSYSWTANYGYTF.

The chain couples TRBV19 to TRBJ2-2; perhaps TRBD2 as D (5 bases). The CDR3 runs to 13 residues. Trimming took 6 bases from V and 8 from J, leaving 13 bases between them. The germline V gene has CDR1 LNHDA and CDR2 SQIVND (reference sequence). The DNA of the CDR3 is TGTGCCAGTAGCAAAACTAGAGCGGGGGAGCTGTTTTTT. Its translation is CASSKTRAGELFF.

This clone was detected only once. The CDR3 sequence is CASSLFPAGGVEEQYF. In DNA form, the CDR3 reads TGTGCCAGCAGCTTATTCCCAGCGGGGGGAGTAGAAGAGCAGTACTTC. The V and J genes are TRBV7-2 and TRBJ2-7; 9 bases agree with TRBD2. Germline CDR1 SGHTA, CDR2 FQGNSA. The CDR3 runs to 16 residues. Trimming cost V 2 bases and J 7 bases; bases outside gene matches: 12.

This clone was found a few times. The chain has TRBV18 and TRBJ1-1, with 7 positions matching TRBD1. Unmatched junction bases numbered 4, after V lost 4 bases and J lost 8 bases. The CDR3 loop spans 12 amino acids. Germline V CDR1 and CDR2: KGHSH, LQKENI. CDR3: CASSRQQGEAFF. The CDR3 region has the DNA TGTGCCAGCTCACGACAACAGGGGGAAGCTTTCTTT.